What follows are 18 T cell receptor beta chains derived from one specimen sequenced in a study of blood T cell repertoires in COVID-19. Profiled with immunoSEQ multiplex PCR; TCRdb holds only in-frame clones, not every one. Among 200,000 to 300,000 clones listed, about 91% were seen once. Material for sequencing was peripheral blood. The receptors come from an elderly man with acute or convalescent COVID-19.

This sequence joins TRBV5-1 and TRBJ2-7, with 8 bases aligning to TRBD1. J was trimmed by 6 bases and V by 4 bases; bases with no gene match: 12. Germline values: CDR1 SGHRS, CDR2 YFSETQ. CDR3 size: 15 residues. CDR3 residues: CASSHSNQGAGEQYF. In DNA form, the CDR3 reads TGCGCCAGCAGCCACTCTAATCAGGGGGCAGGCGAGCAGTACTTC.

The CDR3 sequence: CASAGSRNQPQHF. CDR3 in DNA: TGTGCCAGCGCGGGCAGCCGCAATCAGCCCCAGCATTTT. The genes are TRBV28 and TRBJ1-5; D ambiguous. Germline values: CDR1 MDHEN, CDR2 SYDVKM. The CDR3 has 13 amino acids. Trimming left V 8 bases short and J 2 bases short, with 10 bases between.

V gene TRBV14 combines with J gene TRBJ2-3; 7 bases line up with TRBD2. This CDR3 spans 15 amino acids. V lost 2 bases, J lost 3 bases, and 5 bases stayed unmatched. The germline V gene encodes CDR1 SGHDN and CDR2 FVKESK. CDR3 residues: CASSQILATTDTQYF. CDR3 nucleotides: TGTGCCAGCAGCCAAATACTAGCGACTACAGATACGCAGTATTTT.

V usage is TRBV12-3 or TRBV12-4 and J usage is TRBJ1-1; tentatively, D is TRBD1 (5 bases). V lost 5 bases and J lost 7, with 14 bases in between. The CDR3 is made up of 13 amino acids. The CDR3 reads CASSLIRGFEAFF. CDR3 in DNA: TGTGCCAGCAGTCTTATCCGGGGGTTTGAAGCTTTCTTT.

This chain uses TRBV5-6 with TRBJ2-1, with TRBD2 identical over 14 bases. Germline CDR1 and CDR2: SGHDT and YYEEEE. J gave up 7 bases and V 4 bases, and 4 bases lay outside the gene matches. The CDR3 extends over 15 amino acids. In DNA form, the CDR3 reads TGTGCCAGCAGCCTGGGACTAGCGGGAGCAAATGAGCAGTTCTTC. It is translated as CASSLGLAGANEQFF.

This rearrangement joins TRBV7-2 to TRBJ1-4; TRBD1 matches 10 bases. Germline values: CDR1 SGHTA, CDR2 FQGNSA. V dropped 4 bases and J dropped 3; count of bases not matched to a gene: 5. The CDR3 spans 16 residues. CDR3 loop: CASSSTGGRSNEKLFF. In nucleotides, the CDR3 is TGTGCCAGCAGCTCGACAGGGGGCCGGTCTAATGAAAAACTGTTTTTT.

The chain couples TRBV6-6 to TRBJ1-1; D not certain. The V gene's germline CDR1 is MNHNY and CDR2 SVGAGI (reference sequence). This CDR3 has 16 residues. V lost 6 bases and J lost 0, with 17 bases in between. CDR3 sequence (DNA): TGTGCCAGCAGCCCCGGGCCCGGGGAGATGAACACTGAAGCTTTCTTT. It translates to CASSPGPGEMNTEAFF.

The gene calls are TRBV5-1 and TRBJ2-5; no firm D call. The CDR3 loop spans 11 amino acids. Trimming removed 2 bases at V and 5 bases at J, with 4 bases between. The V gene's germline CDR1 is SGHRS and CDR2 YFSETQ. The CDR3 loop reads CASSFEETQYF. The CDR3, as DNA: TGCGCCAGCAGCTTCGAGGAGACCCAGTACTTC.

V and J are TRBV19 and TRBJ1-5; D possibly corresponds to TRBD1 (6 bases). CDR3 length: 14 amino acids. Germline lookup yields CDR1 LNHDA and CDR2 SQIVND (reference sequence). V was shortened by 4 bases and J by 9 bases, with 16 bases between the two germline ends. In nucleotides, the CDR3 is TGTGCCAGTAGTACGAACAGGGAGCAGGGGCCCCAGCATTTT. It yields the protein CASSTNREQGPQHF.

This chain links TRBV25-1 with TRBJ1-2; a weak D match, TRBD1 (6 bases). Between the trimmed V and J ends, which lost 3 bases and 4 bases, there was a span of 15 bases. CDR3 length: 15 amino acids. Germline V gene data show CDR1 as MGHDK and CDR2 as SYGVNS. CDR3 nucleotides: TGTGCCAGCAGTGATCCCACAGGGTCTGGCTATGGCTACACCTTC. Encoded protein: CASSDPTGSGYGYTF.

The rearrangement uses TRBV3-1 (or the pseudogene TRBV3-2) and TRBJ1-1; tentative D call: TRBD1 (6 bases). The CDR3 has 19 residues. V was shortened by 4 bases and J by 5 bases, with 29 bases between the two germline ends. CDR1 is LGHDT and CDR2 is YNNKEL in the germline V gene (reference sequence). The chain's CDR3 is CASSPWRALGGAQSTEAFF. For the CDR3, the DNA is TGTGCCAGCAGCCCTTGGCGGGCCTTGGGGGGGGCGCAAAGTACTGAAGCTTTCTTT.

The rearrangement joins TRBV5-1 to TRBJ2-5; 15 bases fit TRBD2. CDR1 is SGHRS and CDR2 is YFSETQ in the germline V gene. The CDR3 length is 18 residues. The V gene end was trimmed by 5 bases and the J gene end by 1 base; junction bases not matched to a gene: 9. CDR3 DNA: TGCGCCAGCAGTTACTACGGACTAGCGGGGGGGCCCCAAGAGACCCAGTACTTC. Translated, it gives CASSYYGLAGGPQETQYF. Complete variable domain (other parts from reference TRBV5-1 and TRBJ2-5): KAGVTQTPRYLIKTRGQQVTLSCSPISGHRSVSWYQQTPGQGLQFLFEYFSETQRNKGNFPGRFSGRQFSNSRSEMNVSTLELGDSALYLCASSYYGLAGGPQETQYFGPGTRLLVL.

The chain links TRBV24-1 to TRBJ2-1; 7 nucleotides agree with TRBD1. J was trimmed by 1 base and V by 3 bases; bases with no gene match: 5. Per germline, CDR1 KGHDR and CDR2 SFDVKD. The CDR3 length is 16 residues. CDR3 coding DNA: TGTGCCACCAGTGATCGGTACAGGGGTTCCTACAATGAGCAGTTCTTC. It yields the protein CATSDRYRGSYNEQFF.

The rearrangement links TRBV4-3 to TRBJ2-3; 7 bases map to TRBD2. The CDR3 length is 16 residues. The J segment lost 5 bases and the V segment lost 0 bases, leaving 8 bases of the junction unmatched. Germline CDR1 is LGHNA and CDR2 is YSLEER. CDR3 nucleotides: TGCGCCAGCAGCCAAGATTGGGCGGGAGCAATAGATACGCAGTATTTT. As protein: CASSQDWAGAIDTQYF.

This chain connects TRBV29-1 to TRBJ2-3; 8 nucleotides align to TRBD2. This CDR3 is built from 14 residues. V was clipped by 2 bases and J by 3 bases; unmatched bases: 4. Germline V gene lookup returns CDR1 SQVTM and CDR2 ANQGSEA. The CDR3, as DNA: TGCAGCGTTGAACCCCGGGGGGGGACAGATACGCAGTATTTT. It translates to CSVEPRGGTDTQYF.

This chain connects TRBV7-9 to TRBJ2-2, with D maybe TRBD2 (7 bases). The CDR3 runs to 16 residues. The V gene lost 2 bases and the J gene lost 4 bases, with 14 bases spanning the gap. From germline, CDR1 is SEHNR and CDR2 FQNEAQ (reference sequence). The CDR3 DNA sequence: TGTGCCAGCAGCTTAATCGGGGGGCCCCGCACCGGGGAGCTGTTTTTT. This gives the protein CASSLIGGPRTGELFF.

The chain combines TRBV27 with TRBJ2-5; D call uncertain. V was clipped by 6 bases and J by 5 bases, with 22 bases between them. The V gene's germline CDR1 is MNHEY and CDR2 SMNVEV (reference sequence). The CDR3 sequence is 16 residues long. Here the CDR3 reads CASSSVSGWRRETQYF. The DNA of the CDR3 is TGTGCCAGCAGCTCTGTTTCAGGATGGCGCCGGGAGACCCAGTACTTC.

CDR3 in DNA: TGCGCCAGCAGCTTCAATTCGAGGACTAGCGGGACGAATGAGCAGTTCTTC. Translating it yields CASSFNSRTSGTNEQFF. The chain joins TRBV5-1 to TRBJ2-1; 12 bases match TRBD2. Germline-derived CDR1 and CDR2 are SGHRS and YFSETQ. CDR3 length: 17 amino acids. With 2 bases clipped from V and 7 bases from J, the junction kept 10 bases outside the gene matches.